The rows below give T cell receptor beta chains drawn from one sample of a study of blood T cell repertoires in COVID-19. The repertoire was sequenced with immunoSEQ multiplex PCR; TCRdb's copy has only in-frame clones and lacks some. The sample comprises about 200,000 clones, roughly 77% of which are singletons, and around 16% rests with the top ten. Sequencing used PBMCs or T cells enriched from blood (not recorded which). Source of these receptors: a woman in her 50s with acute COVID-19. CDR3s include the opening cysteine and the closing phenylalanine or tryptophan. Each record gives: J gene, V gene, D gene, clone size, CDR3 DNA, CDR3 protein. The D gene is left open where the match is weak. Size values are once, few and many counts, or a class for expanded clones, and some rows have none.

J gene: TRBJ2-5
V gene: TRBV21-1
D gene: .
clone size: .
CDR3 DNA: TGTGCCAGCAACTTCCAGACCCAGTACTTC
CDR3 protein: CASNFQTQYF

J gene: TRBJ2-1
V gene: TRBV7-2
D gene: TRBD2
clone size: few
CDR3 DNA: TGTGCCAGCAGCTTAGCCCCGCGGGGGGGCCGCAATGAGCAGTTCTTC
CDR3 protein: CASSLAPRGGRNEQFF

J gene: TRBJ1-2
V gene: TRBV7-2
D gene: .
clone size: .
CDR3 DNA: TGTGCCAGCAGACCGCAGGGAGGAAACTATGGCTACACCTTC
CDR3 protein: CASRPQGGNYGYTF

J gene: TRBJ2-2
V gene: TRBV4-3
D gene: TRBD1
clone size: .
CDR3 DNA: TGCGCCAGCAGCCAAGGACTGACAGGGTCCGGGGAGCTGTTTTTT
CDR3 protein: CASSQGLTGSGELFF

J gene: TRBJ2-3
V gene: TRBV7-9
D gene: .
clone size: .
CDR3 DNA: TGTGCCAGCAGCCCCGAGCGGTACACAGATACGCAGTATTTT
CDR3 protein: CASSPERYTDTQYF

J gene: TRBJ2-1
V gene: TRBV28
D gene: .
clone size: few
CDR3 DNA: TGTGCCAGCAGTTTCAAGCGGTACTACAATGAGCAGTTCTTC
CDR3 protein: CASSFKRYYNEQFF

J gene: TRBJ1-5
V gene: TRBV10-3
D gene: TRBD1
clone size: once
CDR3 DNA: TGTGCCATCAGGGGACAGACCGGAGAGCCCCAGCATTTT
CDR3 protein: CAIRGQTGEPQHF

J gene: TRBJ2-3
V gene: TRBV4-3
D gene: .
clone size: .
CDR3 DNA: TGCGCCAGCAGCCAGGAAGTCCAACAGGTTATGGATTTT
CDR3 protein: CASSQEVQQVMDF

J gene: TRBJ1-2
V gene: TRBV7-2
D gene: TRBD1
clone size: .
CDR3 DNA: TGTGCCAGCAGCTTTGGGACAGGCGGAGCTAACTATGGCTACACCTTC
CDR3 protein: CASSFGTGGANYGYTF

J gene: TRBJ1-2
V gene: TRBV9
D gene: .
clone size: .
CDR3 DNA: TGTGCCAGCAGCGTAGAGGCAGGCTATGGCTACACCTTC
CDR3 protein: CASSVEAGYGYTF

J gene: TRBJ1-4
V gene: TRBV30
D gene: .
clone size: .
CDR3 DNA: TGTGCCTGGAGTGTAGGGGGGGGGCTTGAAAAACTGTTTTTT
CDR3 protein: CAWSVGGGLEKLFF

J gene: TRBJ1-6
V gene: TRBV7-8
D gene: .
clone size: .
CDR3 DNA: TGTGCCAGCAGTTCCTCCGGGTATTCACCCCTCCACTTT
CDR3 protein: CASSSSGYSPLHF

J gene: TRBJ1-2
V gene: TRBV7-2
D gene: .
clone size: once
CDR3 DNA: TGTGCCAGCAGCTTAGCGCTCGCCGGGGAGGGTGGCTACACCTTC
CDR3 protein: CASSLALAGEGGYTF

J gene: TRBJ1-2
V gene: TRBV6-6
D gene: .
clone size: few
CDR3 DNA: TGTGCCAGCAGTTATGGGCAGGGAAGAAACTATGGCTACACCTTC
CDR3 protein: CASSYGQGRNYGYTF

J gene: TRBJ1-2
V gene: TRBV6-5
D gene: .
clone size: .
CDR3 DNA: TGTGCCAGCAACGGGAGAGATGGCTACACCTTC
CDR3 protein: CASNGRDGYTF

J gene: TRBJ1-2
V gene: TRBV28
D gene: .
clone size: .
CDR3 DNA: TGTGCCAGCACCACTGGGGGACAATTCTATGGCTACACCTTC
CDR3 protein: CASTTGGQFYGYTF

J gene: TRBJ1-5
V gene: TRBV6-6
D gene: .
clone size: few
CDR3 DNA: TGTGCCAGCAGTTACTCCCCCCAGGACCGGGGTCAGCCCCAGCATTTT
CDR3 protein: CASSYSPQDRGQPQHF

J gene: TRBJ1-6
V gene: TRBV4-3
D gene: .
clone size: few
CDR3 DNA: TGCGCCAGCAGCCATCTAGAGGGCTCACCCCTCCACTTT
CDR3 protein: CASSHLEGSPLHF

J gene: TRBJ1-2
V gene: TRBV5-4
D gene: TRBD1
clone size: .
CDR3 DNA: TGTGCCAGCCGGGACAGGGGGAGAGGCTACACCTTC
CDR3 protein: CASRDRGRGYTF

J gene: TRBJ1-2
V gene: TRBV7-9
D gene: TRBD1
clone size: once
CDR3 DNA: TGTGCCAGCAGCACTGGACAGGGTTATGGTGGCTACACCTTC
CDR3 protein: CASSTGQGYGGYTF

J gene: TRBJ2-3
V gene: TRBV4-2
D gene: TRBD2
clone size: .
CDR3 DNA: TGTGCCAGCAGCCAAGAACTAGCGGGGGGCCCGGATACGCAGTATTTT
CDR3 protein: CASSQELAGGPDTQYF

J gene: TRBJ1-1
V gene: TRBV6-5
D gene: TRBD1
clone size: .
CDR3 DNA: TGTGCCAGCAGTTCGGGGACAGGGGGCCGCGAAGCTTTCTTT
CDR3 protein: CASSSGTGGREAFF

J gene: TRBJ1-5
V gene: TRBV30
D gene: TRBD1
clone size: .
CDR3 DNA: TGTGCCTGGGCCCGACAGGGGGGCAATCAGCCCCAGCATTTT
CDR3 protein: CAWARQGGNQPQHF

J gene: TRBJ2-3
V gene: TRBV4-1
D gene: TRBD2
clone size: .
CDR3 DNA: TGCGCCAGCAGCTTCCGGCGGGGGGGCACAGATACGCAGTATTTT
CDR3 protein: CASSFRRGGTDTQYF

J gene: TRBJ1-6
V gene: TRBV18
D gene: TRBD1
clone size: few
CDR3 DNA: TGTGCCAGCTCACCTTCGGGACAGGCCGAGTCACCCCTCCACTTT
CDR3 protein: CASSPSGQAESPLHF

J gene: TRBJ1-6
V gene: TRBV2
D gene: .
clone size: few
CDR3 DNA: TGTGCCAGCAGTGTTCTGAGGGAGGAGCCCCTCCACTTT
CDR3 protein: CASSVLREEPLHF

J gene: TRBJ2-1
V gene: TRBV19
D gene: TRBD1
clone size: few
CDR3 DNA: TGTGCCACGTCCCGGGACAGGGAATGGAATGAGCAGTTCTTC
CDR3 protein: CATSRDREWNEQFF

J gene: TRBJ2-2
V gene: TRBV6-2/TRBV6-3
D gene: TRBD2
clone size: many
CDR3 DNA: TGTGCCAGCAGCGGAAGACTAGCGGGGAGGGGGACCGGGGAGCTGTTTTTT
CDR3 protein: CASSGRLAGRGTGELFF

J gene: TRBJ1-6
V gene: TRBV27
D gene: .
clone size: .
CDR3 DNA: TGTGCCAGCAGTTTAAATGGACTGATCACCCTTAATTCACCCCTCCACTTT
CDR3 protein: CASSLNGLITLNSPLHF

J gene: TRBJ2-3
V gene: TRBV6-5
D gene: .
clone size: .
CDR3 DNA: TGTGCCAGCAGGGCATGGAGTGCATCAGATACGCAGTATTTT
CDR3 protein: CASRAWSASDTQYF

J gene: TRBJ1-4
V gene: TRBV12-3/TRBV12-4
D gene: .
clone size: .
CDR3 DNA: TGTGCCAGCAGTTTGAGTGATGATGAAAAACTGTTTTTT
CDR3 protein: CASSLSDDEKLFF

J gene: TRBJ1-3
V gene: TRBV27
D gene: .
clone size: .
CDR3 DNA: TGTGCCAGCATGGGGGGGCATGGAAACACCATATATTTT
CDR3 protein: CASMGGHGNTIYF

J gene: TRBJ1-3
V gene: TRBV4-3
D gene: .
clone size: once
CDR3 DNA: TGCGCCAGCAGCCAAGACGCGGTGAACACCATATATTTT
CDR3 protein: CASSQDAVNTIYF

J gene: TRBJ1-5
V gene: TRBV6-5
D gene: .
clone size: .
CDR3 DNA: TGTGCCAGCAGGAGTTATAGCAATCAGCCCCAGCATTTT
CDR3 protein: CASRSYSNQPQHF

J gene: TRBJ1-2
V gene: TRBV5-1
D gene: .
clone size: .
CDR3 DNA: TGCGCCAGCAGCTGGAACCCAAGACAGGTAGACAACTATGGCTACACCTTC
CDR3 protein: CASSWNPRQVDNYGYTF

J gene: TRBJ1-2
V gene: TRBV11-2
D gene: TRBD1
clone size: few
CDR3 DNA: TGTGCCAGCAGCTTAGTGGGGACAGGGGAAGGCTACACCTTC
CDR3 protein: CASSLVGTGEGYTF

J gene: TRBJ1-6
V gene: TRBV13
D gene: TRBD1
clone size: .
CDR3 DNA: TGTGCCAGCAGCTTAGGACAGGGGGCGGATTCACCCCTCCACTTT
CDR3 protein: CASSLGQGADSPLHF

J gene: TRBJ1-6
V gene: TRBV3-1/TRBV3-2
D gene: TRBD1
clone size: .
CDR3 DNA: TGTGCCAGCAGCCAGGGGGGACAGGGCTATAATTCACCCCTCCACTTT
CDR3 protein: CASSQGGQGYNSPLHF

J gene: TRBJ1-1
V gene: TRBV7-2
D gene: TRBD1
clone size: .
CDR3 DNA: TGTGCCAGCAACATCGGGACAGTGAACACTGAAGCTTTCTTT
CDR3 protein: CASNIGTVNTEAFF

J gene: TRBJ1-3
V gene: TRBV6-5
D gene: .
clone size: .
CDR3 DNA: TGTGCCAGTACCACAGACTCTGGAAACACCATATATTTT
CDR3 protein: CASTTDSGNTIYF

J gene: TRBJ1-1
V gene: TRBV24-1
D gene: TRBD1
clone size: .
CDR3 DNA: TGTGCCACCAGTGACGCCCAGGGGGCGCGCGGAAAGGCTTTCTTT
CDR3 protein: CATSDAQGARGKAFF

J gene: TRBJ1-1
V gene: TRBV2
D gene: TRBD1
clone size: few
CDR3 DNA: TGTGCCAGCAGTGAAAAGGGACAGGGGAACACTGAAGCTTTCTTT
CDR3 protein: CASSEKGQGNTEAFF

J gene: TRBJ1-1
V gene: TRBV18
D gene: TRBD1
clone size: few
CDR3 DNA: TGTGCCAGCTCACTAACGGCAGGGGGCGAGAACACTGAAGCTTTCTTT
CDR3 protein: CASSLTAGGENTEAFF

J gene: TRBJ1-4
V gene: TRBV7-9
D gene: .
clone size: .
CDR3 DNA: TGTGCCAGCAGTCCACGGGGGGTAAATGAAAAACTGTTTTTT
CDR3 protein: CASSPRGVNEKLFF

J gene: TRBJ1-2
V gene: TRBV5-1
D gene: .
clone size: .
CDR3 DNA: TGCGCCAGCAGCTTTCCCGGGACATACGGGGGCTACACCTTC
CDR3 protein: CASSFPGTYGGYTF

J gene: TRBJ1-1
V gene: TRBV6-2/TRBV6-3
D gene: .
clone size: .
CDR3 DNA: TGTGCCAGCAGTTATCGGCAGACTCTGACCATGAACACTGAAGCTTTCTTT
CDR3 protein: CASSYRQTLTMNTEAFF

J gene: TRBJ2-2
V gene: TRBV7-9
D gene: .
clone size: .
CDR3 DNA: TGTGCCAGCAGCTTACGGGAGATCACCGGGGAGCTGTTTTTT
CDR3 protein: CASSLREITGELFF

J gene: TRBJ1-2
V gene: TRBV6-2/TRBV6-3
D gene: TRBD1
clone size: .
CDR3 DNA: TGTGCCAGCAGCCTGTGGCAGGGGGCGCAGGGCTACACCTTC
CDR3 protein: CASSLWQGAQGYTF

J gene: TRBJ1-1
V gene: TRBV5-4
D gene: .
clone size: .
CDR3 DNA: TGTGCCAGCAGCTTCCGACAGCTGAACACTGAAGCTTTCTTT
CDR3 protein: CASSFRQLNTEAFF

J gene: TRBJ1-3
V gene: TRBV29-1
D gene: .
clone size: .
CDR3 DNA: TGCAGCGTGGGGACACTTGACGGAAACACCATATATTTT
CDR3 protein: CSVGTLDGNTIYF

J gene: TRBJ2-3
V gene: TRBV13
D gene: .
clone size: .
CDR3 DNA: TGTGCCAGCAGCTTAGGGTTGGGTCGAGGGCCCACAAGCACAGATACGCAGTATTTT
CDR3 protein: CASSLGLGRGPTSTDTQYF

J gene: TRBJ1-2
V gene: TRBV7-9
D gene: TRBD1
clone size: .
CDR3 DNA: TGTGCCAGCAGCTCCACCCACAATGACAGGGGCTATGGCTACACCTTC
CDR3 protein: CASSSTHNDRGYGYTF

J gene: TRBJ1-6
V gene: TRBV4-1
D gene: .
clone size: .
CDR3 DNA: TGCGCCAGCAGCCACGCTCTCTTAGGGGGGGCAGGGTCACCCCTCCACTTT
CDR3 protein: CASSHALLGGAGSPLHF

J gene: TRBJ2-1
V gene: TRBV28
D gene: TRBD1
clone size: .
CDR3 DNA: TGTGCCAGCAGTTCCCACGGGACAGTCAACAATGAGCAGTTCTTC
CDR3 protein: CASSSHGTVNNEQFF

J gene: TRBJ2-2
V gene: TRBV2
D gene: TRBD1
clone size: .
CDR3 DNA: TGTGCCAGCAGTGAATTAGACAGGGTTACCGGGGAGCTGTTTTTT
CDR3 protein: CASSELDRVTGELFF

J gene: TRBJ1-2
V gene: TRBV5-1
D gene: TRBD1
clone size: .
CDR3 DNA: TGCGCCAGCAGCACCCCGGGACAGGCGGGCTATGGCTACACCTTC
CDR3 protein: CASSTPGQAGYGYTF